These 6 T cell receptor beta chains originate from one sample sequenced in a study of blood T cell repertoires in COVID-19 (TCRdb year 2020). The library was generated by the immunoSEQ multiplex PCR assay. In its TCRdb copy, this immuneACCESS table keeps in-frame sequences only and misses some clones. Where compared with another copy, unresolved V genes explain less than half of these, and the others have no known cause. Within this sample are 45,000 or so clones, with about 85% of them counted one time only. The ten largest clones take up about 33% of the sample. The sequenced material came from peripheral blood. Source of these receptors: a woman at least 80 years old with acute or convalescent COVID-19.

V is TRBV27 and J is TRBJ2-5, with a possible D match to TRBD2 (5 bases). V dropped 5 bases and J dropped 6 bases, with 13 bases sitting between them. The CDR3 consists of 13 residues. The germline V gene has CDR1 MNHEY and CDR2 SMNVEV (reference sequence). The CDR3 loop is CASSGLGKKTQYF. The CDR3 DNA follows: TGTGCCAGCAGTGGACTGGGTAAAAAGACCCAGTACTTC.

The V call is TRBV6-5, the J call TRBJ1-2; 7 nucleotides agree with TRBD1. J gave up 8 bases and V 0 bases, and 3 bases lay outside the gene matches. This CDR3 is 13 amino acids long. Germline V gives CDR1 MNHEY, CDR2 SVGAGI. CDR3 loop: CASSYSDRDGYTF. CDR3 nucleotide sequence: TGTGCCAGCAGTTACTCAGACAGGGACGGCTACACCTTC.

The rearrangement joins TRBV30 to TRBJ1-6, with 7 bases fitting TRBD1. The CDR3 contains 14 residues. Germline lookup yields CDR1 GTSNPN and CDR2 SVGIG (reference sequence). V was clipped by 0 bases and J by 10 bases; unmatched bases: 6. CDR3 DNA sequence: TGTGCCTGGAGTGTACGACAGGGTCGGTCACCCCTCCACTTT. This sequence encodes CAWSVRQGRSPLHF.

The chain recombines TRBV15 with TRBJ1-2; D is possibly TRBD1 (5 bases). Germline-derived CDR1 and CDR2 are LNHNV and YYDKDF (reference sequence). The V end lost 0 bases, the J end lost 3 bases, and 8 bases lay between the germline ends. The length of the CDR3 is 14 residues. The CDR3 region is CATSRDVGDYGYTF. The CDR3 DNA reads TGTGCCACCAGCAGAGATGTAGGGGACTATGGCTACACCTTC. The variable domain in full, with the rest retrieved from reference TRBV15 and TRBJ1-2, is DAMVIQNPRYQVTQFGKPVTLSCSQTLNHNVMYWYQQKSSQAPKLLFHYYDKDFNNEADTPDNFQSRRPNTSFCFLDIRSPGLGDTAMYLCATSRDVGDYGYTFGSGTRLTVV.

The V call is TRBV10-1, the J call TRBJ2-1, with 11 nucleotides matching TRBD1. J gave up 9 bases and V 4 bases, and 5 bases lay outside the gene matches. Germline V gene lookup returns CDR1 WNHNN and CDR2 SYGVQD (reference sequence). This CDR3 is built from 14 residues. The CDR3 bases are TGCGCCAGCAGTGTGGGACAGGGGGTAGGTGAGCAGTTCTTC. Residues: CASSVGQGVGEQFF.

The rearrangement links TRBV7-9 to TRBJ2-2, with 10 nucleotides matching TRBD1. Per germline, CDR1 SEHNR and CDR2 FQNEAQ (reference sequence). V shed 5 bases, J shed 6 bases, and the junction held 9 bases outside the gene matches. CDR3 size: 16 residues. The CDR3 sequence: CASSRTGGSLAGELFF. The CDR3 DNA reads as TGTGCCAGCAGCCGGACAGGGGGAAGTTTGGCCGGGGAGCTGTTTTTT.